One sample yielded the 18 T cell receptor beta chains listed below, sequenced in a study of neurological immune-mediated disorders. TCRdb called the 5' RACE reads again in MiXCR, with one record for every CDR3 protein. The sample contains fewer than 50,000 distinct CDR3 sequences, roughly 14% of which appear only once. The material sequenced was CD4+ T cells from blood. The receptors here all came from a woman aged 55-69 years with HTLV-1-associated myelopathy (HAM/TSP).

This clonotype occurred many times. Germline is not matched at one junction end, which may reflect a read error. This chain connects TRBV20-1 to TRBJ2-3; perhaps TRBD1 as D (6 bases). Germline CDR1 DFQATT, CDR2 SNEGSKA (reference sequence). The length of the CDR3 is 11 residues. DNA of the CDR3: TGCAGCGCTACAGGGACAGATACGCAGTATTTT. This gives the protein CSATGTDTQYF.

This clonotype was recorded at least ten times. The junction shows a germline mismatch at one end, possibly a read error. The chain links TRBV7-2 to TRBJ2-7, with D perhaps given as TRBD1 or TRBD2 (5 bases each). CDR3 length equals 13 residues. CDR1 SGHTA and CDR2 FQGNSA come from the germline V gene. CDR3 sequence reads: CANSLVGVDEQYF. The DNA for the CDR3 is TGTGCCAACAGCTTAGTGGGGGTGGACGAGCAGTACTTC.

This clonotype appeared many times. The CDR3 loop is CASSLGGTAEAFF. The CDR3 bases are TGCGCCAGCAGCTTGGGGGGTACGGCTGAAGCTTTCTTT. The rearrangement uses TRBV5-1 and TRBJ1-1; D remains ambiguous. Germline V gene sequence: CDR1 SGHRS, CDR2 YFSETQ. With 0 bases removed from V and 6 bases from J, the gap between germline ends came to 9 bases. The CDR3 covers 13 residues.

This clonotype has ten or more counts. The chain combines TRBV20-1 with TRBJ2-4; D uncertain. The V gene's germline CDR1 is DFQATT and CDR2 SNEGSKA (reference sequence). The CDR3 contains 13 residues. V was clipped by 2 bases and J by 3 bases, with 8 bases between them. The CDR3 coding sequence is TGCAGTGCTAGACAAGTGGGCAAAAACATTCAGTACTTC. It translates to CSARQVGKNIQYF.

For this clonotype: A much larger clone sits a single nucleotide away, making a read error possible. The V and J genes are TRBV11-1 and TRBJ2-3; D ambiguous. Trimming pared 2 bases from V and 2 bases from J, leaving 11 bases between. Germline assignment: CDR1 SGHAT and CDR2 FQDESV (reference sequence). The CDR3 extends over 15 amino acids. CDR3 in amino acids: CASSLCSVPTDTQYF. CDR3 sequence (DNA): TGTGCCAGCAGCTTATGTTCCGTGCCCACAGATACGCAGTATTTT.

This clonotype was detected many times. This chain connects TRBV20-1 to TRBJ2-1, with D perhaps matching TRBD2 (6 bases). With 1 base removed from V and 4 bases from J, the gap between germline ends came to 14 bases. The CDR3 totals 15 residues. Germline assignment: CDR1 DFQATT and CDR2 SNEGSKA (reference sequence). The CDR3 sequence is CSARGSGLLYNEQFF. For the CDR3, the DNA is TGCAGTGCTAGAGGATCGGGACTCCTGTACAATGAGCAGTTCTTC.

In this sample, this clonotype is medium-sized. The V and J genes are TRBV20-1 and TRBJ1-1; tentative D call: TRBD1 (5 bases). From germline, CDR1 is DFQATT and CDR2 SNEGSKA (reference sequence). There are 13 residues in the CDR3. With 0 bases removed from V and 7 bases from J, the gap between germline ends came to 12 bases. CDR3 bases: TGCAGTGCTAGAGATCAGGGTACTCGTGAAGCTTTCTTT. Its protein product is CSARDQGTREAFF.

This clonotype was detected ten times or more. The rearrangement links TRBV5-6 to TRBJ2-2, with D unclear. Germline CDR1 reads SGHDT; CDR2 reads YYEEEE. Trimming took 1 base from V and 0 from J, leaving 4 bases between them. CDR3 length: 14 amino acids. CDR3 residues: CASSLPANTGELFF. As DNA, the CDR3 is TGTGCCAGCAGCTTGCCAGCGAACACCGGGGAGCTGTTTTTT.

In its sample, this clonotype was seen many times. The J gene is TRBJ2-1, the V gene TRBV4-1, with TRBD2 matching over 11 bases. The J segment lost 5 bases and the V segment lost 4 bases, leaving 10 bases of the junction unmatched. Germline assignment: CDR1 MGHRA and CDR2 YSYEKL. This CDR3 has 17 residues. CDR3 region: CASSRQPTSGGHNEQFF. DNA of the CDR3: TGCGCCAGCAGCCGACAACCCACTAGCGGGGGACACAATGAGCAGTTCTTC.

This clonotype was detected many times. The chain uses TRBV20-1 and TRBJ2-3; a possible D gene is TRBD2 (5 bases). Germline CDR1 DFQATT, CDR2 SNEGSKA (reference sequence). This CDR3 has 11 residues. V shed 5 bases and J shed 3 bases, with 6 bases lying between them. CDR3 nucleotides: TGCAGTGCTCGGACTACAGATACGCAGTATTTT. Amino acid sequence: CSARTTDTQYF.

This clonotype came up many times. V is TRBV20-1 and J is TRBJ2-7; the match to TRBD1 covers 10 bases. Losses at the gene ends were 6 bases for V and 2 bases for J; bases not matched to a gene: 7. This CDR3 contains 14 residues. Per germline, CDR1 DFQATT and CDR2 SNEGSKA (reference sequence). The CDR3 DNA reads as TGCAGTGCCCTTCCGGGACAGGGGCCCTACGAGCAGTACTTC. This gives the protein CSALPGQGPYEQYF.

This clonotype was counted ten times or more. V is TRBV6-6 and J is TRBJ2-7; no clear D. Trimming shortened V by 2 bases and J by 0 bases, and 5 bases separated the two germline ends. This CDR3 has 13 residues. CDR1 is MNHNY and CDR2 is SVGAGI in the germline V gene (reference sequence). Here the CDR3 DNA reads TGTGCCAGCAGTTACAGGAGCTCCTACGAGCAGTACTTC. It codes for CASSYRSSYEQYF.

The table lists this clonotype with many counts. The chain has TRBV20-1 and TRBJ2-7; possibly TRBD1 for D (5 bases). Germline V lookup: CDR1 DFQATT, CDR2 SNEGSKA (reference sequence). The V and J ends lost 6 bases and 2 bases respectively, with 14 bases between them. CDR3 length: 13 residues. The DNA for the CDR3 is TGCAGTGCCCTTGGGGAAGGGGCCTACGAGCAGTACTTC. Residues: CSALGEGAYEQYF.

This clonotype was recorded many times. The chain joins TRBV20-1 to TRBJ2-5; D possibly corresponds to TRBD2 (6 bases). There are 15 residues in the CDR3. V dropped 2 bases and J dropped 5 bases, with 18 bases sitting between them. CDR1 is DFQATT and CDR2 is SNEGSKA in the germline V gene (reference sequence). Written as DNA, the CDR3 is TGCAGTGCTAGAACGTCGGCGGGGAGTGGGGAGACCCAGTACTTC. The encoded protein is CSARTSAGSGETQYF.

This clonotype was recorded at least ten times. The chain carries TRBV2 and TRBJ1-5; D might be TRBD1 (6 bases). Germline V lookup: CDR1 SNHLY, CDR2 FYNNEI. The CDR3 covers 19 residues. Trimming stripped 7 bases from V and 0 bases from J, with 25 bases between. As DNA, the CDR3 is TGTGCCAGCACTCTAGGGAACAGGGTCTCCTTTTATAGCAATCAGCCCCAGCATTTT. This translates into CASTLGNRVSFYSNQPQHF.

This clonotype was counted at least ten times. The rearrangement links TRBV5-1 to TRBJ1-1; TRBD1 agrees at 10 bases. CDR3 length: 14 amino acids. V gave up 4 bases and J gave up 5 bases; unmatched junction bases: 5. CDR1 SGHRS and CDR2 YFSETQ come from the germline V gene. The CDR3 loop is CASSAGQGDTEAFF. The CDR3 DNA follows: TGCGCCAGCAGCGCCGGACAGGGGGATACTGAAGCTTTCTTT.

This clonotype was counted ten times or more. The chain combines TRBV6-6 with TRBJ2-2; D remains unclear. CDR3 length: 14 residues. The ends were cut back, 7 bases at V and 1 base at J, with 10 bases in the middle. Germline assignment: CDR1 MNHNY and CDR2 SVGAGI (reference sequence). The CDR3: CASKFPGNTGELFF. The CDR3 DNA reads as TGTGCCAGCAAATTTCCAGGGAACACCGGGGAGCTGTTTTTT.

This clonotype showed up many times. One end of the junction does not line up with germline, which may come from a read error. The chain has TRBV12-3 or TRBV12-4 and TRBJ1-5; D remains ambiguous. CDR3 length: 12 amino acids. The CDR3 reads CASSTGNRPQHF. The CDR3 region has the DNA TGTGCCAGCAGTACCGGGAATCGGCCCCAGCATTTT.